Sequencing of this T cell receptor (delta chain) was carried out in a study of gamma-delta chains in newborns, infants, children. Study details: Innate gammadelta T cells reportedly expand polyclonally right after birth, driven by microbial exposure, per the title.

TCRdb called clones anew from the reads with CATT. The table includes roughly 5,000 delta-chain clones, approximately 15% detected once. This clone was counted many times. Trimming took 1 base from V and 1 from J; bases not matched to a gene: 22. CDR1 is TSWWSYY and CDR2 is QGS in the germline V gene. The CDR3 runs to 23 residues. The chain carries TRDV1 and TRDJ1; 12 bases align to TRDD3. This clonotype was obtained from a child who was a newborn, infant or young child, either healthy, febrile or measles-vaccinated (not recorded which). Source: blood, taken at baseline. The CDR3 spells CALGEHRFHWGILGGFTTDKLIF. For the CDR3, the DNA is TGTGCTCTTGGGGAACACCGCTTCCACTGGGGGATACTAGGGGGCTTTACCACCGATAAACTCATCTTT.